A single sample gave rise to the 32 T cell receptor beta chains below, sequenced in a study of identical twins. TCRdb reprocessed the 5' RACE reads via MiXCR and lists one record per CDR3 protein. The sample carries roughly 720,000 distinct CDR3 sequences, 15% to 20% recorded once. This same sample was also part of a study on T cells expressing NK-cell markers.

What was sequenced was PBMCs. The source is a woman aged 18-35 years in good health.

This clonotype was seen a few times. The genes are TRBV18 and TRBJ2-7; no definite D call. The CDR3 loop spans 13 amino acids. Trimming removed 2 bases from V and 3 bases from J, with 8 bases in between. CDR1 and CDR2 (germline): KGHSH, LQKENI. As DNA, the CDR3 is TGTGCCAGCTCACCAAGACGGTACTACGAGCAGTACTTC. Translated: CASSPRRYYEQYF.

There are a few counts of this clonotype. The V call is TRBV20-1, the J call TRBJ2-3; TRBD1 or TRBD2 may be the D gene (6 bases each). This CDR3 spans 15 amino acids. Germline CDR1 is DFQATT and CDR2 is SNEGSKA (reference sequence). V was pared by 4 bases and J by 0 bases, with 14 bases between. The CDR3 DNA sequence: TGCAGTGCTAAAAAAGGGGGGACTAGCACAGATACGCAGTATTTT. This codes for CSAKKGGTSTDTQYF.

The chain links TRBV10-3 to TRBJ2-6, with a possible D match to TRBD1 (6 bases). CDR1 and CDR2 (germline): ENHRY, SYGVKD. The CDR3 is made up of 15 amino acids. V was cut by 6 bases and J by 2 bases, with 11 bases left in between. CDR3 in DNA: TGTGCCATCAGCCCCGACAGGCCTGGGGCCAACGTCCTGACTTTC. Translating it yields CAISPDRPGANVLTF.

This clonotype occurred many times. The chain joins TRBV12-3 or TRBV12-4 to TRBJ2-5; D uncertain. The CDR3 has 11 amino acids. Trimming took off 9 bases at V and 5 bases at J, with 10 bases between the two ends. In DNA form, the CDR3 reads TGTGCCAGTAGGCTTGGGGAGACCCAGTACTTC. Protein product: CASRLGETQYF.

The chain carries TRBV18 and TRBJ2-2; D gene unclear. This CDR3 region has 15 residues. In germline, CDR1 is KGHSH, CDR2 LQKENI. The V end was cut by 3 bases, the J end by 2 bases, with 10 bases between. The CDR3 DNA reads TGTGCCAGCTCACCGACTTACAGAAACACCGGGGAGCTGTTTTTT. Amino acids: CASSPTYRNTGELFF.

This clonotype has only a few counts. The chain uses TRBV3-1 and TRBJ1-3; D gene ambiguous. This CDR3 is built from 13 residues. V lost 8 bases, J lost 0 bases, and 8 bases lay in between. Germline CDR1 is LGHDT and CDR2 is YNNKEL (reference sequence). The CDR3 loop reads CASGVYSGNTIYF. CDR3 nucleotides: TGTGCCAGCGGGGTGTACTCTGGAAACACCATATATTTT.

The CDR3 nucleotides are TGTGCCAGCAGTTTAGAGGCCAGGGAAGTAGGAGCTTTCTTT. Translating it yields CASSLEAREVGAFF. The chain couples TRBV12-3 or TRBV12-4 to TRBJ1-1, with D perhaps matching TRBD1 (5 bases). V gave up 1 base and J gave up 10 bases, with 16 bases separating them. The CDR3 covers 14 residues.

This clonotype was seen only a few times. The rearrangement joins TRBV6-1 to TRBJ1-1; no clear D. CDR1 and CDR2 from the germline V gene are MNHNS and SASEGT. CDR3 length: 17 residues. The germline V and J ends were trimmed by 3 bases and 1 base, with 18 bases remaining between them. The CDR3 nucleotides are TGTGCCAGCAGTGACCCAACGGGAAGGATCCCGAACACTGAAGCTTTCTTT. Translating gives CASSDPTGRIPNTEAFF.

The V gene is TRBV5-1, the J gene TRBJ1-5, with a tentative D call TRBD1 (5 bases). CDR3 length: 14 residues. Germline CDR1 SGHRS, CDR2 YFSETQ. Trimming pared 4 bases from V and 8 bases from J, leaving 16 bases between. CDR3 coding DNA: TGCGCCAGCAGCGACGGGACCGCTGGGAAGCCCCAGCATTTT. Protein: CASSDGTAGKPQHF.

This clonotype has a handful of counts. The V and J genes are TRBV6-1 and TRBJ2-4; D possibly corresponds to TRBD1 (5 bases). Trimming removed 6 bases from V and 0 bases from J, with 12 bases in between. Per germline, CDR1 MNHNS and CDR2 SASEGT. There are 15 residues in the CDR3. The CDR3 DNA sequence: TGTGCCAGCAGATCCGGAAGGGGAGCCAAAAACATTCAGTACTTC. Translation: CASRSGRGAKNIQYF.

This clonotype has only a few counts. The chain is built from TRBV29-1 and TRBJ2-5, with a possible D match to TRBD2 (6 bases). Trimming pared 6 bases from V and 7 bases from J, leaving 21 bases between. The germline V gene encodes CDR1 SQVTM and CDR2 ANQGSEA. CDR3 length: 14 amino acids. The CDR3 DNA sequence: TGCAGCGTCCGACTAGAGTTAAGTAGAGGGACCCAGTACTTC. Protein: CSVRLELSRGTQYF.

The gene calls are TRBV24-1 and TRBJ2-1; TRBD2 agrees at 10 bases. The V gene's germline CDR1 is KGHDR and CDR2 SFDVKD. With 3 bases clipped from V and 9 bases from J, the junction kept 7 bases outside the gene matches. The CDR3 sequence is 15 residues long. The CDR3 coding sequence is TGTGCCACCAGTGATACGGCTAGCGGGAGTCTTGAGCAGTTCTTC. Its protein product is CATSDTASGSLEQFF.

The genes are TRBV7-9 and TRBJ1-5; the D is unclear. CDR3 length: 11 amino acids. CDR1 is SEHNR and CDR2 is FQNEAQ in the germline V gene (reference sequence). Trimming cost V 3 bases and J 9 bases, with 6 bases left between them. The CDR3 here is CASSFEGPQHF. CDR3 nucleotides: TGTGCCAGCAGCTTCGAAGGGCCCCAGCATTTT.

This chain joins TRBV29-1 and TRBJ2-3; D unresolved. This CDR3 is built from 11 residues. Germline lookup yields CDR1 SQVTM and CDR2 ANQGSEA. V was cut by 7 bases and J by 4 bases, with 9 bases left in between. CDR3 DNA: TGCAGCGGAGGCCCTTCAGATACGCAGTATTTT. Translation: CSGGPSDTQYF.

This clonotype was observed many times. The chain has TRBV5-1 and TRBJ2-7; TRBD2 might be the D (6 bases). CDR1 and CDR2 from the germline V gene are SGHRS and YFSETQ. With 4 bases removed from V and 3 bases from J, the gap between germline ends came to 14 bases. The CDR3 loop spans 14 amino acids. DNA of the CDR3: TGCGCCAGCAGCCCCGGGGGAGGATACTACGAGCAGTACTTC. This gives the protein CASSPGGGYYEQYF.

The rearrangement links TRBV20-1 to TRBJ2-5; D gene ambiguous. This CDR3 spans 11 amino acids. The V gene's germline CDR1 is DFQATT and CDR2 SNEGSKA (reference sequence). Deletions cut 3 bases from V and 4 bases from J, with 6 bases between. The CDR3 region is CSASPGETQYF. Written as DNA, the CDR3 is TGCAGTGCTAGTCCTGGAGAGACCCAGTACTTC.

This clonotype was seen many times. This sequence joins TRBV5-1 and TRBJ2-1; D gene ambiguous. In germline, CDR1 is SGHRS, CDR2 YFSETQ. The length of the CDR3 is 13 residues. Trimming left V 0 bases short and J 9 bases short, with 10 bases between. CDR3 bases: TGCGCCAGCAGCTTGGCACTTTTGGGTGAGCAGTTCTTC. It is translated as CASSLALLGEQFF.

In its sample, this clonotype was seen a few times. V is TRBV9 and J is TRBJ1-3; D possibly corresponds to TRBD1 (5 bases). The CDR3 loop spans 16 amino acids. The V gene's germline CDR1 is SGDLS and CDR2 YYNGEE. V dropped 4 bases and J dropped 2 bases, with 16 bases sitting between them. The CDR3 here is CASSSAPGGAGNTIYF. CDR3 in DNA: TGTGCCAGCAGCTCCGCGCCGGGGGGGGCTGGAAACACCATATATTTT.

This clonotype appeared a few times. The J gene is TRBJ2-3, the V gene TRBV4-3; 11 positions match TRBD2. V lost 3 bases, J lost 1 base, and 0 bases stayed unmatched. The CDR3 totals 15 residues. Germline V gene sequence: CDR1 LGHNA, CDR2 YSLEER. CDR3: CASSHSGGGTDTQYF. CDR3 nucleotides: TGCGCCAGCAGCCATAGCGGGGGGGGCACAGATACGCAGTATTTT.

This clonotype appeared a few times. This rearrangement joins TRBV12-3 or TRBV12-4 to TRBJ1-4; D not resolved. Trimming removed 8 bases from V and 3 bases from J, with 10 bases in between. The CDR3 spans 13 residues. The CDR3 DNA sequence: TGTGCCAGCGCCCCGGGTCCTAATGAAAAACTGTTTTTT. Protein sequence: CASAPGPNEKLFF.

CDR3: CATSDTHTGELFF. The CDR3 bases are TGTGCCACCTCCGACACCCACACCGGGGAGCTGTTTTTT. The chain links TRBV24-1 to TRBJ2-2; D remains unclear. CDR1 and CDR2 from the germline V gene are KGHDR and SFDVKD. CDR3 length: 13 residues. V lost 9 bases, J lost 3 bases, and 10 bases lay in between.

In this sample, this clonotype turned up a few times. The chain recombines TRBV6-1 with TRBJ2-4; 12 bases agree with TRBD2. V shed 6 bases, J shed 4 bases, and the junction held 4 bases outside the gene matches. Germline V CDR1 and CDR2: MNHNS, SASEGT. This CDR3 is 15 amino acids long. This CDR3 is CASSSTSGGKNIQYF. In DNA, the CDR3 is TGTGCCAGCAGCTCGACTAGCGGGGGAAAAAACATTCAGTACTTC.

The J gene is TRBJ1-2, the V gene TRBV29-1, with 9 bases fitting TRBD1. The CDR3 length is 13 residues. From germline, CDR1 is SQVTM and CDR2 ANQGSEA. V trimming: 3 bases; J trimming: 6 bases; junction bases outside the gene matches: 5. The CDR3 DNA is TGCAGCGTTGAGGGGACAGGGATCGATGGCTACACCTTC. It translates to CSVEGTGIDGYTF.

The rearrangement links TRBV11-3 to TRBJ2-7; 7 nucleotides match TRBD2. Germline-derived CDR1 and CDR2 are SGHNT and YENEEA. The CDR3 is 16 amino acids. Germline trimming cut 0 bases from V and 2 bases from J; bases unmatched to any gene: 7. The CDR3 protein is CASSLEFSSGPYEQYF. For the CDR3, the DNA is TGTGCCAGCAGCTTAGAGTTTTCTAGCGGCCCCTACGAGCAGTACTTC.

There are a few counts of this clonotype. V is TRBV9 and J is TRBJ1-1; TRBD1 might be the D (6 bases). The CDR3 consists of 13 residues. V gave up 1 base and J gave up 3 bases, with 7 bases separating them. CDR1 is SGDLS and CDR2 is YYNGEE in the germline V gene. CDR3 amino acids: CASSVKGDTEAFF. The CDR3 DNA reads as TGTGCCAGCAGCGTAAAGGGGGACACTGAAGCTTTCTTT.

This clonotype has a handful of counts. The chain has TRBV5-1 and TRBJ2-7; 7 positions match TRBD1. Trimming removed 1 base from V and 5 bases from J; junction bases left unmatched: 9. Germline values: CDR1 SGHRS, CDR2 YFSETQ. CDR3 length: 15 amino acids. The CDR3: CASSLMGTEADEQYF. Here the CDR3 DNA reads TGCGCCAGCAGCTTGATGGGGACAGAAGCCGACGAGCAGTACTTC.

This clonotype was seen a handful of times. The gene calls are TRBV18 and TRBJ2-7; 8 nucleotides match TRBD1. The V gene's germline CDR1 is KGHSH and CDR2 LQKENI. V trimming: 2 bases; J trimming: 6 bases; junction bases outside the gene matches: 3. There are 13 residues in the CDR3. CDR3 nucleotides: TGTGCCAGCTCACCAGGGACAGGTACCGAGCAGTACTTC. It specifies CASSPGTGTEQYF.

This clonotype was seen only a few times. The chain recombines TRBV27 with TRBJ1-1; 7 nucleotides align to TRBD1. There are 13 residues in the CDR3. Germline assignment: CDR1 MNHEY and CDR2 SMNVEV (reference sequence). J was trimmed by 3 bases and V by 5 bases; bases with no gene match: 3. The CDR3 sequence: CASSGQAHTEAFF. The DNA of the CDR3 is TGTGCCAGCAGTGGACAGGCGCACACTGAAGCTTTCTTT.

This clonotype has just a few counts. The V and J genes are TRBV11-2 and TRBJ2-1, with TRBD2 matching over 7 bases. Per germline, CDR1 SGHAT and CDR2 FQNNGV. The V and J ends lost 8 bases and 1 base, in that order; junction bases with no gene match: 5. This CDR3 has 14 residues. CDR3 nucleotide sequence: TGTGCCAGCTTCGGGGGAGGGTCCTACAATGAGCAGTTCTTC. The encoded protein is CASFGGGSYNEQFF.

In the case of this clonotype: The junction departs from the called germline gene at one end, perhaps through a read error. This chain joins TRBV12-3 or TRBV12-4 and TRBJ2-1; 10 bases are a match to TRBD2. The CDR3 runs to 14 residues. CDR3 coding DNA: TGTGCCAGCAGTCTAGCGGGAGCCGTCCATGAGCAGTTCTTC. Translation gives CASSLAGAVHEQFF.

The chain couples TRBV15 to TRBJ2-3; 11 bases fit TRBD2. Germline-derived CDR1 and CDR2 are LNHNV and YYDKDF (reference sequence). With 0 bases clipped from V and 4 bases from J, the junction kept 0 bases outside the gene matches. The CDR3 runs 15 residues. The CDR3 DNA follows: TGTGCCACCAGCAGAGATAGCGGGGGGGCAGATACGCAGTATTTT. Translating gives CATSRDSGGADTQYF. Variable domain in full (rest from reference TRBV15 and TRBJ2-3): DAMVIQNPRYQVTQFGKPVTLSCSQTLNHNVMYWYQQKSSQAPKLLFHYYDKDFNNEADTPDNFQSRRPNTSFCFLDIRSPGLGDTAMYLCATSRDSGGADTQYFGPGTRLTVL.

The table lists this clonotype with a few counts. The CDR3 coding sequence is TGTGCCATCAGTGAGACTGGACTAGGAACCTACGAGCAGTACTTC. Translating gives CAISETGLGTYEQYF. V is TRBV10-3 and J is TRBJ2-7; 7 nucleotides line up with TRBD2. The CDR3 is 15 residues long. Germline V gene data show CDR1 as ENHRY and CDR2 as SYGVKD. V gave up 2 bases and J gave up 2 bases; unmatched junction bases: 6.